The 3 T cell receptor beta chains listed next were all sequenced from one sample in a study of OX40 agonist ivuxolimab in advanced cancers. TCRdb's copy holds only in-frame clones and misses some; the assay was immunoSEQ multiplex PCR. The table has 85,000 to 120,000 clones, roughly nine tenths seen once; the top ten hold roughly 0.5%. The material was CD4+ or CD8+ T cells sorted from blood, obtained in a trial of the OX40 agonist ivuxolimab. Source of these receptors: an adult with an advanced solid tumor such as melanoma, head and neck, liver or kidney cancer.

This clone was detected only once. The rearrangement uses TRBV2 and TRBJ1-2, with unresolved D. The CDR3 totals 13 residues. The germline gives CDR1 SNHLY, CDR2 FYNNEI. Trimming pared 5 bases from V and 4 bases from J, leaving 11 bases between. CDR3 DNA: TGTGCCAGCAGTCCCGGGCCCTTCTATGGCTACACCTTC. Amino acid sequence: CASSPGPFYGYTF. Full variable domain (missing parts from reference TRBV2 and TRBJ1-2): EPEVTQTPSHQVTQMGQEVILRCVPISNHLYFYWYRQILGQKVEFLVSFYNNEISEKSEIFDDQFSVERPDGSNFTLKIRSTKLEDSAMYFCASSPGPFYGYTFGSGTRLTVV.

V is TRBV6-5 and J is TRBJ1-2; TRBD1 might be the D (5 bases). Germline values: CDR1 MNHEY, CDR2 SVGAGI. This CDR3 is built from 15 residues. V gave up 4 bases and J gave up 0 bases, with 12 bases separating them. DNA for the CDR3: TGTGCCAGCAGTTCTTTCAGGGCCTCTAACTATGGCTACACCTTC. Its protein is CASSSFRASNYGYTF.

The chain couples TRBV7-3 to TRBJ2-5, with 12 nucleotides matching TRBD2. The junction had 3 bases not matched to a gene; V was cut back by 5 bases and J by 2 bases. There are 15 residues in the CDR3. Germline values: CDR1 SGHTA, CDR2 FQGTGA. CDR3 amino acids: CASSRTSGTQETQYF. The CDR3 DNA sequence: TGTGCCAGCAGCAGGACTAGCGGGACACAAGAGACCCAGTACTTC.